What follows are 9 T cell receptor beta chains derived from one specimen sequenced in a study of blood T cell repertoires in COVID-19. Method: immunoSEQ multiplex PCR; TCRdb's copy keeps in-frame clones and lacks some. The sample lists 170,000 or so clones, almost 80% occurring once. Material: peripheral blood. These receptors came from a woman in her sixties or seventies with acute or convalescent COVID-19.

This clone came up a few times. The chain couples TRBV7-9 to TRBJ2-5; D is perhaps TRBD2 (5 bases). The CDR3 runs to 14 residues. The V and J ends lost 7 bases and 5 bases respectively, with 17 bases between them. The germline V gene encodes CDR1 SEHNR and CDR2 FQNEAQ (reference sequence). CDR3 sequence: CASTPSWNDETQYF. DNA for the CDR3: TGTGCCAGCACCCCTAGCTGGAATGACGAGACCCAGTACTTC.

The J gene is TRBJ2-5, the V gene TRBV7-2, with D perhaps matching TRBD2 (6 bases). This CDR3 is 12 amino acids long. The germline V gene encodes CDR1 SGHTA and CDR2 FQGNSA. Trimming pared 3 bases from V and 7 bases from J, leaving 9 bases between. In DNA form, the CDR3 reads TGTGCCAGCAGCTTCCCCGGGGGGACCCAGTACTTC. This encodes CASSFPGGTQYF.

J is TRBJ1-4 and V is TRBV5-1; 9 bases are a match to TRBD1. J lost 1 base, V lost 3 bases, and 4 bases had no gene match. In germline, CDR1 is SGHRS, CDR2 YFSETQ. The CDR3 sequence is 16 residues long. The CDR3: CASSYGQGLTNEKLFF. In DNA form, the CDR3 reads TGCGCCAGCAGCTACGGACAGGGGTTAACTAATGAAAAACTGTTTTTT.

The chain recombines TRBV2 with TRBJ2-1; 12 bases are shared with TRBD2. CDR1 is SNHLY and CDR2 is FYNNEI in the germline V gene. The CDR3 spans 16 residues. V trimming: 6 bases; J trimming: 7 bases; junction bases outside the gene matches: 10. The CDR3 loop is CASSAQRLAGVNEQFF. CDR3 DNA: TGTGCCAGCAGCGCTCAACGACTAGCGGGAGTAAATGAGCAGTTCTTC.

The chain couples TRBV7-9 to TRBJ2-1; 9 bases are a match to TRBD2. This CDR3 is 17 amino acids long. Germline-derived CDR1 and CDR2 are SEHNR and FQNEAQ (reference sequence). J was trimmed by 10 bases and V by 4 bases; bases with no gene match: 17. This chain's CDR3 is CASSSHGGSGSFREQFF. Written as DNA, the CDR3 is TGTGCCAGCAGCTCTCACGGGGGTAGCGGGAGTTTCCGGGAGCAGTTCTTC.

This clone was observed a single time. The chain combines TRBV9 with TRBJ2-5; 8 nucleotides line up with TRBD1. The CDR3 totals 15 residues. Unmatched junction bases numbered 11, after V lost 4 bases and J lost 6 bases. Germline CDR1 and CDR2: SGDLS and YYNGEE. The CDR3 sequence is CASSPGQGLSKTQYF. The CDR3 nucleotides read TGTGCCAGCAGCCCTGGACAGGGCCTCTCGAAGACCCAGTACTTC.

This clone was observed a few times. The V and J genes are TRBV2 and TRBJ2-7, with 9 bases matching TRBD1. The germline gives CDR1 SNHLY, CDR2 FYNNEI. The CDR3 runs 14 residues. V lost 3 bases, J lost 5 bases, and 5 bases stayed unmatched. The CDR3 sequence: CASSDAWTGDEQYF. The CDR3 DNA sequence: TGTGCCAGCAGTGACGCGTGGACAGGGGACGAGCAGTACTTC.

The CDR3 protein is CSANPGYTF. In DNA, the CDR3 is TGCAGTGCTAATCCGGGCTACACCTTC. The rearrangement joins TRBV20-1 to TRBJ1-2; D remains ambiguous. The CDR3 loop spans 9 amino acids. Germline CDR1 DFQATT, CDR2 SNEGSKA (reference sequence). V was clipped by 4 bases and J by 8 bases, with 5 bases between them.

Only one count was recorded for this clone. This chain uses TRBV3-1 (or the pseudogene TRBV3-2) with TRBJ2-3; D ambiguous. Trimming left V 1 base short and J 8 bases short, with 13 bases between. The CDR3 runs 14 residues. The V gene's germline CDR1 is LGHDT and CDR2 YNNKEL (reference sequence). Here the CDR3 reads CASSQGGSHATQYF. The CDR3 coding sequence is TGTGCCAGCAGCCAAGGCGGCAGCCACGCTACGCAGTATTTT.